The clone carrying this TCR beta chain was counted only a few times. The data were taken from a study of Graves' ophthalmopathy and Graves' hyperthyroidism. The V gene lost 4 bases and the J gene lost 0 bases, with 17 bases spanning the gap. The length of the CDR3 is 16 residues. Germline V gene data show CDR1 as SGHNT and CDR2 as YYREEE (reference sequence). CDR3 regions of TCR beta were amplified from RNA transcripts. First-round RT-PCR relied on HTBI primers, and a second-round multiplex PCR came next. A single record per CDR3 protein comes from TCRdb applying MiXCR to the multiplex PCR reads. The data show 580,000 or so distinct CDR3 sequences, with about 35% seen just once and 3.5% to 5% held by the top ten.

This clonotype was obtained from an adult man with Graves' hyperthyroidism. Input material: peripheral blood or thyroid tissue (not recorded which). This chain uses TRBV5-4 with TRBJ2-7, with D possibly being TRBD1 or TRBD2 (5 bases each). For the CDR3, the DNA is TGTGCCAGCAGCGGGACCGGGTCCGCAAGCTCCTACGAGCAGTACTTC. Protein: CASSGTGSASSYEQYF.